The 5 T cell receptor beta chains reported below all come from one sample, sequenced in a study of shared clonotypes between healthy human individuals. Sequencing used immunoSEQ multiplex PCR; TCRdb keeps in-frame clones, though not all of them. This sample carries some 2.1 million clones, approximately 94% of them seen once, and the ten largest clones take around 1.1%. Positively selected for CCR7, the CD45RO-negative cells used as naive CD8 cells excluded terminally differentiated effector memory CD45RA+ cells. Sequenced: naive CD8+ T cells sorted from blood. The receptors were sampled from a man aged 18 to 29 in good health.

The V and J genes are TRBV25-1 and TRBJ1-2; D is possibly TRBD1 (6 bases). This CDR3 contains 13 residues. Trimming shortened V by 5 bases and J by 5 bases, and 12 bases separated the two germline ends. The germline V gene encodes CDR1 MGHDK and CDR2 SYGVNS. The CDR3 loop is CASSLSQGYGYTF. CDR3 sequence (DNA): TGTGCCAGCAGTTTGTCCCAGGGGTATGGCTACACCTTC.

V is TRBV7-6 and J is TRBJ2-2, with 12 bases identical to TRBD2. CDR1 and CDR2 from the germline V gene are SGHVS and FNYEAQ. This CDR3 is built from 16 residues. After removal of 5 bases from V and 8 bases from J, the junction contained 9 bases not matched to a gene. CDR3 sequence reads: CASSPSSGRANGELFF. The CDR3 DNA reads TGTGCCAGCAGCCCGTCTAGCGGGAGGGCCAATGGGGAGCTGTTTTTT. The entire variable domain, with the rest obtained from reference TRBV7-6 and TRBJ2-2, is as follows: GAGVSQSPRYKVTKRGQDVALRCDPISGHVSLYWYRQALGQGPEFLTYFNYEAQQDKSGLPNDRFSAERPEGSISTLTIQRTEQRDSAMYRCASSPSSGRANGELFFGEGSRLTVL.

This chain links TRBV27 with TRBJ2-2; D is uncertain. Germline loops: CDR1 MNHEY, CDR2 SMNVEV (reference sequence). The CDR3 sequence is 15 residues long. The ends were cut back, 2 bases at V and 5 bases at J, with 12 bases in the middle. The CDR3 spells CASSLLPVGTGELFF. The DNA of the CDR3 is TGTGCCAGCAGTTTACTCCCGGTGGGGACCGGGGAGCTGTTTTTT.

The count of this clone is one. This chain connects TRBV5-5 to TRBJ2-6, with D unclear. Germline CDR1 SGHKS, CDR2 YYEKEE (reference sequence). The CDR3 spans 14 residues. V shed 2 bases and J shed 0 bases, with 3 bases lying between them. The CDR3 DNA sequence: TGTGCCAGCAGCTTAATCTCTGGGGCCAACGTCCTGACTTTC. Translated, it gives CASSLISGANVLTF.

The rearrangement joins TRBV4-1 to TRBJ2-1, with a possible D match to TRBD2 (6 bases). The germline gives CDR1 MGHRA, CDR2 YSYEKL. Trimming took off 4 bases at V and 8 bases at J, with 9 bases between the two ends. The CDR3 runs 12 residues. The CDR3 sequence is CASSRGGDEQFF. In nucleotides, the CDR3 is TGCGCCAGCAGCCGGGGAGGCGATGAGCAGTTCTTC.